This T cell receptor (beta chain) was captured by sequencing in a study of cytomegalovirus exposure and HLA in healthy donors (dated by TCRdb to the late 2010s). Broadly, across the study: An earlier analysis of several hundred of the donors reported 276 Gb of sequence data and approximately 120 million unique TCR beta sequences obtained from roughly 180 million T cells. High-throughput TCR immunosequencing, statistical association of individual TCRs with disease status, and machine learning were combined to predict cytomegalovirus infection status. The study used immunosequencing to profile the T cell repertoires of approximately 640 subjects and linked those repertoires to cytomegalovirus serostatus. Of the roughly 400 genotyped donors, 80% to 90% were placed in the genetic ancestry cluster associated with self-reported Caucasian donors. Typing coverage varied by locus: about 620-630 donors for A, B, C, DRB1 and DQB1; roughly 500 for DQA1; around 570 for DPA1; fewer than 480 for DPB1. Roughly five DR-DQ haplotypes were treated as single units for association and clustering because of strong linkage in the cohort. HLA typing included class I and class II loci at four-digit resolution. A later analysis re-examined previously published TCR beta repertoires from 500 to 700 donors and added high-resolution HLA genotyping to investigate patterns of TCR occurrence. Every repertoire in the discovery cohort had been generated on one and the same sequencing platform. To decide whether each TCR beta V gene segment behaved as functional or pseudogenic, an earlier analysis of some 600 of the donors relied on high-throughput TCR beta sequencing. On average, 235,054 unique TCR beta nucleotide sequences were sequenced per donor among a few hundred genotyped donors of the cohort, with 15% to 20% of those sequences being non-productive. Donor age, sex, ethnicity and CMV serostatus were compiled together with the repertoire data. The study was designed to test whether signatures of past pathogen exposure could be identified by cataloging public T cell receptors. Approximately 300 gigabases of sequencing data and tens of millions of unique TCR sequences were included in an early release covering several hundred HLA-typed donors. A later genetic analysis took genome-wide SNP genotypes for 398 of the 666 donors and used that subset as a discovery cohort. Along with the approximately 700-subject first cohort, a separate validation cohort of around 110 different subjects was used. Rather than using new phenotypic data, the later analysis identified candidate immune exposures from TCR beta sequences and from how often those sequences occurred across donors. Paper-wide results and their limitations: A cluster of highly shared sequence variants was judged likely to be a technical artifact of the sequencing pipeline. The authors suggested that the approach could potentially be generalized to other disease states and immunological phenotypes. Specific HLA alleles were associated with 18,000 or so TCR beta sequences at a false discovery rate of 0.05 in a later analysis. While some public TCRs were present in many individuals, most TCR sequences turned up only very rarely across donors. The only immune exposure information available for the cohort was CMV serostatus. In the study, some 160 TCR beta chains were listed as associated with cytomegalovirus. Linkage disequilibrium might explain the correlated functional status among segregating V segments, but an unknown experimental factor could not be excluded. In both the original and validation cohorts, the classifier was reported to diagnose cytomegalovirus status with high specificity and sensitivity. In an earlier analysis of more than 450 of the donors, most TCR beta V segments were observed in productive rearrangements about 90% or about 30% of the time, broadly matching IMGT annotations. Because counts were too low, seventeen rarely observed V segments, including chromosome 9 orphons, were excluded from the earlier analysis of around 590 of the donors. In vitro tests confirmed that a few of the cytomegalovirus-associated TCR beta chains recognize cytomegalovirus antigens. A further reported finding was that TCR beta sequences accurately predicted the HLA-A and HLA-B alleles for most subjects in the first cohort. The presence/absence analyses assumed that sequencing depth was roughly uniform across donors, and that assumption may not be true. Because HLA typing was missing for some donors at each locus, association tests included only the typed subset. A later genetic analysis reported fewer N-insertions in productive TCRs among donors in an Asian-associated ancestry cluster than the approximately 700-donor mean. Some IMGT-functional V segments, including TRBV6-2 and TRBV6-3, could not be told apart with the 87-base-pair reads, so those segments were excluded. The cohort was sequenced for TCR beta chains only, and without alpha or paired-chain data the features that could be detected were limited. Several of the top co-occurrence clusters appeared to be linked to parvovirus B19, influenza, CMV and Epstein-Barr virus, according to a later analysis. In a later analysis, most CMV-associated TCR beta chains were found to appear HLA-restricted, with HLA associations seemingly driven largely by CMV exposure. When HLA alleles, especially DR and DQ, strongly co-occurred, TCR associations were difficult to assign to individual alleles. V-gene and J-gene trimming of TCR beta chains was associated with a missense DCLRE1C variant in a later genetic analysis, and the association was replicated in an independent cohort. In a later analysis, HLA-associated TCR beta chains were found to be more clonally expanded and to have lower generation probabilities than equally common non-associated chains. In a later analysis, TCR association rates were found to vary across HLA loci, with the most associated TCRs seen for DRB1 alleles and the fewest for HLA-C alleles.

Preparation of the library involved the immunoSEQ multiplex PCR assay. For the multiplex PCR, a mixture combining 60 forward primers for TCR Vbeta segments and 13 reverse primers for TCR Jbeta segments was used. The CDR3 region of rearranged TCR beta genes was amplified from genomic DNA with a multiplex PCR assay. The amplified TCR beta libraries were sequenced on the Illumina HiSeq System as 87-base-pair reads. In the paper's pipeline: A later analysis counted about 82 million unique TCR beta chains across the 666 repertoires, and some 12 million of these chains were shared by at least two donors. To remove PCR and sequencing errors, raw reads were error-corrected and collapsed into unique sequences using a nearest-neighbor algorithm that merged closely related sequences. CDR3 sequences were aligned to IMGT reference sequences to assign V, D and J gene segments. For a sequence to be retained, at least a six-nucleotide match to both a V gene segment and a J gene segment was required. Rearrangements were classified as productive when the CDR3 lacked stop codons and remained in frame with V and J, and all other rearrangements were classified as non-productive. Following IMGT convention, CDR3 was defined as the stretch from the second conserved V-encoded cysteine to the conserved J-encoded phenylalanine. The earlier analysis of a few hundred of the donors excluded sequences that lacked an unambiguous match to a single V gene segment. In an earlier analysis of several hundred of the donors, V segments were called functional above 56.7% productive rearrangements and were called segregating when the between-donor standard deviation exceeded 5%. A statistical classification framework was built to diagnose cytomegalovirus status from the catalog of TCR beta chain sequences. A later analysis assigned V and J genes by comparing TCR nucleotide sequences with IMGT/GENE-DB human TR gene sequences. A later analysis assigned CDR3 sequences and most-parsimonious VDJ recombination scenarios with the TCRdist pipeline. A later analysis defined each TCR beta chain by its CDR3 amino acid sequence plus V-gene family, and excluded reads lacking a unique V-gene family. A later analysis removed over 500 highly shared, low-generation-probability nucleotide sequences to deal with suspected cross-contamination and a sequencing artifact. In a later analysis, a clonal expansion index was calculated for each public chain from normalized within-repertoire ranks of inferred template counts. A later analysis computed generation probabilities with a VDJ recombination model fitted to out-of-frame rearrangements, and checked the results against IGoR. Hypergeometric tests were used in a later analysis to score TCR-TCR, TCR-HLA and TCR-CMV co-occurrence, with a repertoire-size bias correction applied to the TCR pairs. In a later analysis, false discovery rates were estimated by permuting HLA or CMV assignments 20 times. A later analysis grouped co-occurring TCRs with DBSCAN, adding TCRdist sequence similarity when clustering within HLA-allele-positive subsets. Repertoires with fewer than 30,000 or more than 120,000 public chains were left out of co-occurrence clustering, as were about 5 repertoires with anomalous nucleotide sharing. TCRdb took over this immuneACCESS table, retaining in-frame rearrangements with V and J assigned. Such tables are incomplete; in checked studies, under half of the missing clones stem from an unresolved V gene, and the remainder is unexplained. The DNA was the basis for D and trimming; V, J and clone size are from that table. This sample holds 95,000 to 150,000 clones; around 78% were observed only once. The ten largest clones add up to approximately 3.9% of the sample.

The cohort consisted of fewer than 700 healthy bone marrow donors. All cohort members were sampled while nominally healthy, although unrecorded immune exposures were likely present. The donor was CMV seronegative and was included in the group of about 400 seronegative cohort members. A peripheral blood sample was collected from each donor, and TCR beta sequencing was performed on peripheral blood mononuclear cells. Genomic DNA extraction from the blood cell samples was performed with the Qiagen DNeasy Blood Extraction Kit. CDR1 and CDR2, per the germline V gene, are SGHAT and FQNNGV. From cysteine to phenylalanine, the CDR3 is 16 amino acids long. The entry retains the CDR3 DNA only, 48 bases that are in frame from base 1. Relative to germline, V is missing 4 bases and J is missing 4 bases, with 10 bases of the junction outside any gene match. Points on this clone: Its antigen is still unknown. Per-base qualities were not stored, and no clone one base away is much larger.

The sequence derives from a man in his forties or fifties in good health and CMV-seronegative. The material sequenced was PBMCs. This sequence uses TRBV11-2 and TRBJ1-3; TRBD1 fits 7 bases in the junction. CDR3 loop: CASSSTGERSGNTIYF. Read as DNA, the sequence is TGTGCCAGCAGCTCCACAGGGGAACGGTCCGGAAACACCATATATTTT.